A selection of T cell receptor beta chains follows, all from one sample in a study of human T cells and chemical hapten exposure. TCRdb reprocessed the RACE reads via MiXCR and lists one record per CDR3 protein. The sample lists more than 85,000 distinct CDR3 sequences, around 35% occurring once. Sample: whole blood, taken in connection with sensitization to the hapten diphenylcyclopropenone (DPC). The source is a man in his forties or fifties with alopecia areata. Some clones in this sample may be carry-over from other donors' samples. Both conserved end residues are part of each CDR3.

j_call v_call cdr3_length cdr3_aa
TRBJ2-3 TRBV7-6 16 CASSLSRGISTDTQYF
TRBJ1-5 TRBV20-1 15 CSAQLGQASNQPQHF
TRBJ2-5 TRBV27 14 CASSLQGSQETQYF
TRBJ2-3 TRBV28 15 CASSHPRGPSDTQYF
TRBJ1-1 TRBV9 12 CASSVGGTEAFF
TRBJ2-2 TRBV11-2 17 CASSLRGTSVNTGELFF
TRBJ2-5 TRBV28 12 CASEGPQETQYF
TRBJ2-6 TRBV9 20 CASSYSQNGQFSSGANVLTF
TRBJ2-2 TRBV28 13 CASPDENTGELFF
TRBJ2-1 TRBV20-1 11 CSANRYNEQFF
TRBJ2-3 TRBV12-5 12 CASGLLALTQYF
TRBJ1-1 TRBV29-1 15 CSVLPSGRCVSEAFF
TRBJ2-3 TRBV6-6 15 CASSIQGAGTDTQYF
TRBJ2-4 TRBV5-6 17 CASSSWGLAAMQNIQYF
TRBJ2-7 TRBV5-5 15 CASSLVAGEYYEQYF
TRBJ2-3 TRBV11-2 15 CASTRDSGPPGTQYF
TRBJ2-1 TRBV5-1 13 CASSSGALVRQIF
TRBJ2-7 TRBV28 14 CASSRAGGAYEQYF
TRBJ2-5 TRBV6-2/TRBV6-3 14 CASSYLAVSRTQYF
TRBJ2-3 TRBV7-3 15 CASSYNGQGVDTQYF
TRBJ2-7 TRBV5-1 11 CASASGVEQYF
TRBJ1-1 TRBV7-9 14 CASSTRQGRTEAFF
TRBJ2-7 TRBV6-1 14 CASSRTGGPYEQYF
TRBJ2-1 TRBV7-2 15 CASTPVGTSYNEQFF
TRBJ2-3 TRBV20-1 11 CSAPLGDTQYF
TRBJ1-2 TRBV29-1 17 CSVEDYSESRGALGYTF
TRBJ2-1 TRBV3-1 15 CASSQGSGTYNEQFF
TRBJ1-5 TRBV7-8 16 CASSLGGRKGNQPQHF
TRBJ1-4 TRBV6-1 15 CASSESGRANEKLFF
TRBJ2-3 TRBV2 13 CASRRRASDTQYF
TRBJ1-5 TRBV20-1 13 CRGGTGGNQPQHF
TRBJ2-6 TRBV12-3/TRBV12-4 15 CASSPRADGANVLTF
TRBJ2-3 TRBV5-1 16 CASSGPVSGPTDTQYF